The 32 T cell receptor beta chains in this list originate from one sample, sequenced in a study of T cells in localized non-small cell lung cancer. Measured with immunoSEQ multiplex PCR; TCRdb has only the in-frame clones, and not every one. This sample has under 3,500 clones, with around 24% found just once. The sequencing here drew on normal lung tissue next to the tumor, taken before any cancer treatment. The receptors derive from a man between 40 and 70 years old with stage III squamous cell lung carcinoma.

The V gene is TRBV29-1, the J gene TRBJ2-1, with D perhaps TRBD2 (5 bases). This CDR3 comprises 14 residues. The germline V and J ends were trimmed by 6 bases and 0 bases, with 12 bases remaining between them. Germline loops: CDR1 SQVTM, CDR2 ANQGSEA. The CDR3 loop reads CSVSLGSSYNEQFF. The CDR3 coding sequence is TGCAGCGTCTCTCTTGGGAGCTCCTACAATGAGCAGTTCTTC.

The CDR3 coding sequence is TGCGCCAGCAGCCGGGACAGGGGGCGGACAAATTCACCCCTCCACTTT. Amino acids: CASSRDRGRTNSPLHF. This chain connects TRBV5-1 to TRBJ1-6; 12 nucleotides agree with TRBD1. The trim removed 4 bases at V and 7 bases at J, leaving 6 bases unmatched. The germline V gene encodes CDR1 SGHRS and CDR2 YFSETQ. This CDR3 spans 16 amino acids.

This clone was seen only once. This chain connects TRBV23-1 to TRBJ1-2; 7 bases agree with TRBD1. TRBV23-1 counts as an open reading frame of uncertain function. J gave up 0 bases and V 3 bases, and 4 bases lay outside the gene matches. The CDR3 consists of 15 residues. For the CDR3, the DNA is TGCGCCAGCAGTCACAACGGGACAGCTAACTATGGCTACACCTTC. Encoded protein: CASSHNGTANYGYTF.

The rearrangement uses TRBV9 and TRBJ1-1, with D unresolved. The germline V gene encodes CDR1 SGDLS and CDR2 YYNGEE. CDR3 length: 13 residues. V was cut by 0 bases and J by 1 base, with 4 bases left in between. CDR3 loop: CASSVAGNTEAFF. For the CDR3, the DNA is TGTGCCAGCAGCGTAGCTGGGAACACTGAAGCTTTCTTT. Combining the CDR3 with reference TRBV9 and TRBJ1-1 gives the whole variable domain DSGVTQTPKHLITATGQRVTLRCSPRSGDLSVYWYQQSLDQGLQFLIQYYNGEERAKGNILERFSAQQFPDLHSELNLSSLELGDSALYFCASSVAGNTEAFFGQGTRLTVV.

This clone was recorded a few times. The chain links TRBV6-8 to TRBJ2-1; 8 nucleotides align to TRBD1. The trim removed 8 bases at V and 9 bases at J, leaving 12 bases unmatched. The V gene's germline CDR1 is MNHGY and CDR2 SAAAGT. CDR3 size: 14 residues. CDR3 DNA sequence: TGTGCCAGCGGAGGACAGGGTGACGGTGGTGAGCAGTTCTTC. Translating gives CASGGQGDGGEQFF.

The chain recombines TRBV6-8 with TRBJ1-4, with a weak D call TRBD1 (6 bases). This CDR3 spans 13 amino acids. The V end lost 8 bases, the J end lost 7 bases, and 14 bases lay between the germline ends. The germline V gene encodes CDR1 MNHGY and CDR2 SAAAGT. CDR3 nucleotides: TGTGCCAGCGGGGGGGCCTCTGGTGAAAAACTGTTTTTT. Translating gives CASGGASGEKLFF.

The gene calls are TRBV16 and TRBJ2-1; TRBD1 aligns across 9 bases. Germline assignment: CDR1 KGHSY and CDR2 FQNENV. V dropped 6 bases and J dropped 6; count of bases not matched to a gene: 3. The CDR3 loop spans 13 amino acids. The CDR3 loop is CASSPDRGNEQFF. The CDR3 nucleotides are TGTGCCAGCAGTCCGGACAGGGGCAATGAGCAGTTCTTC.

Notes on this clone: The junction departs from germline at one end; a sequencing error may be responsible. The chain employs TRBV19 and TRBJ2-3, with 9 bases that match TRBD2. The CDR3 loop spans 15 amino acids. In germline, CDR1 is LNHDA, CDR2 SQIVND (reference sequence). CDR3 DNA sequence: TGTGCCAGTAGCGACACAGGGACTAGCAGAGATACGCAGTATTTT. Translating gives CASSDTGTSRDTQYF.

By share, this clone counts as medium-sized (0.01 to 0.1%). The rearrangement joins TRBV19 to TRBJ1-1; no firm D call. Trimming cost V 3 bases and J 0 bases, with 8 bases left between them. Germline CDR1 reads LNHDA; CDR2 reads SQIVND (reference sequence). The CDR3 loop spans 14 amino acids. The CDR3 DNA reads as TGTGCCAGTAGTATGGGCCGGATGAACACTGAAGCTTTCTTT. It specifies CASSMGRMNTEAFF.

The table lists this clone with a few counts. This chain uses TRBV28 with TRBJ1-2; D is uncertain. The V gene's germline CDR1 is MDHEN and CDR2 SYDVKM. Trimming stripped 3 bases from V and 6 bases from J, with 14 bases between. The CDR3 extends over 14 amino acids. DNA for the CDR3: TGTGCCAGCAGTTTGGCCCTGGCCTACCATGGCTACACCTTC. Its protein is CASSLALAYHGYTF.

This clone was seen ten or more times. The CDR3 spells CASSSFSVGNSPLHF. CDR3 in DNA: TGTGCCAGCAGTTCCTTCAGTGTGGGGAATTCACCCCTCCACTTT. V usage is TRBV11-3 and J usage is TRBJ1-6; D uncertain. Germline V gene data show CDR1 as SGHNT and CDR2 as YENEEA. The CDR3 is 15 amino acids. Trimming took off 6 bases at V and 7 bases at J, with 16 bases between the two ends.

The J gene is TRBJ2-3, the V gene TRBV18; either TRBD1 or TRBD2 may fit D (5 bases each). The CDR3 length is 14 residues. Germline CDR1 reads KGHSH; CDR2 reads LQKENI. The ends were cut back, 3 bases at V and 1 base at J, with 8 bases in the middle. The CDR3 sequence is CASSPRGGTDTQYF. In DNA form, the CDR3 reads TGTGCCAGCTCACCCCGAGGGGGCACAGATACGCAGTATTTT.

This clone was observed a few times. V usage is TRBV23-1 and J usage is TRBJ2-7; D is possibly TRBD1 (5 bases). TRBV23-1 is an ORF for which the function is uncertain. The CDR3 is made up of 13 amino acids. V was trimmed by 6 bases and J by 0 bases, leaving 9 bases between them. The CDR3 DNA reads TGCGCCAGCAGCCCGGACATCTCCTACGAGCAGTACTTC. Amino acid sequence: CASSPDISYEQYF.

A few counts support this clone. The rearrangement uses TRBV30 and TRBJ1-4; weak D call: TRBD1 (6 bases). Between the trimmed V and J ends, which lost 5 bases and 14 bases, there was a span of 24 bases. CDR3 length: 14 residues. Germline lookup yields CDR1 GTSNPN and CDR2 SVGIG (reference sequence). The DNA of the CDR3 is TGTGCCTGGGGGTTGCCGGGGGCCTTCGGTAGGCTGTTTTTT. Residues: CAWGLPGAFGRLFF.

The rearrangement uses TRBV18 and TRBJ2-7, with 10 positions matching TRBD1. Germline CDR1 and CDR2: KGHSH and LQKENI. The V and J ends lost 4 bases and 6 bases, in that order; junction bases with no gene match: 3. The CDR3 runs to 13 residues. The CDR3 DNA sequence: TGTGCCAGCTCACTACGGGACAGGGGCGAGCAGTACGTC. Encoded protein: CASSLRDRGEQYV.

This chain uses TRBV14 with TRBJ1-6; D is uncertain. The V end was cut by 3 bases, the J end by 10 bases, with 10 bases between. From germline, CDR1 is SGHDN and CDR2 FVKESK. This CDR3 has 13 residues. The CDR3: CASSQTPGSPLHF. In DNA form, the CDR3 reads TGTGCCAGCAGCCAGACCCCGGGGTCACCCCTCCACTTT.

This clone showed up just a few times. V usage is TRBV11-3 and J usage is TRBJ2-5; 9 positions agree with TRBD1. This CDR3 comprises 15 residues. The germline V gene has CDR1 SGHNT and CDR2 YENEEA. J lost 3 bases, V lost 3 bases, and 5 bases had no gene match. The CDR3, as DNA: TGTGCCAGCAGCTTCGGGGGACAGGGAAAAGAGACCCAGTACTTC. Its protein is CASSFGGQGKETQYF.

This clone appeared a few times. The chain combines TRBV19 with TRBJ1-6, with a weak D call TRBD1 (6 bases). Trimming removed 4 bases from V and 10 bases from J, with 17 bases in between. The CDR3 has 15 residues. Germline V gene lookup returns CDR1 LNHDA and CDR2 SQIVND (reference sequence). Here the CDR3 DNA reads TGTGCCAGTAGTAGAATACAGGGAGGACGGTCACCCCTCCACTTT. Its translation: CASSRIQGGRSPLHF.

V gene TRBV10-3 combines with J gene TRBJ1-1; TRBD1 matches 8 bases. The CDR3 is 17 amino acids. V was clipped by 2 bases and J by 4 bases; unmatched bases: 12. Germline V gives CDR1 ENHRY, CDR2 SYGVKD. The CDR3 bases are TGTGCCATCAGTGAGCGGGGGACAGGTAATGGGGGCACTGAAGCTTTCTTT. This codes for CAISERGTGNGGTEAFF.

This clone is deemed medium-sized. The V and J genes are TRBV11-3 and TRBJ1-4; maybe TRBD1 (5 bases). The germline CDR1 and CDR2 sequences are SGHNT and YENEEA. The CDR3 contains 14 residues. V was trimmed by 7 bases and J by 5 bases, leaving 14 bases between them. This CDR3 is CASTRDGSNEKLFF. The DNA for the CDR3 is TGTGCCAGCACCAGGGACGGATCCAATGAAAAACTGTTTTTT.

The V and J genes are TRBV28 and TRBJ1-3; D possibly corresponds to TRBD1 (5 bases). Germline loops: CDR1 MDHEN, CDR2 SYDVKM. The germline V and J ends were trimmed by 4 bases and 7 bases, with 26 bases remaining between them. The CDR3 totals 18 residues. CDR3 protein: CASSSVPSSGTQENTIYF. The CDR3 nucleotides read TGTGCCAGCAGTTCAGTTCCCTCCTCCGGGACTCAAGAGAACACCATATATTTT.

The chain uses TRBV28 and TRBJ2-1; D not certain. Trimming took off 6 bases at V and 2 bases at J, with 5 bases between the two ends. CDR1 MDHEN and CDR2 SYDVKM come from the germline V gene. This CDR3 contains 12 residues. The CDR3, as DNA: TGTGCCAGCAGCCCAACCTACAATGAGCAGTTCTTC. Translating gives CASSPTYNEQFF.

This rearrangement joins TRBV28 to TRBJ2-1; D perhaps matches TRBD1 (6 bases). V was clipped by 5 bases and J by 0 bases, with 11 bases between them. Germline V gene data show CDR1 as MDHEN and CDR2 as SYDVKM. The CDR3 runs to 15 residues. The CDR3 is CASSLQGDSYNEQFF. The CDR3 DNA is TGTGCCAGCAGTCTACAGGGTGACTCCTACAATGAGCAGTTCTTC.

The chain is built from TRBV19 and TRBJ2-3; TRBD2 might be the D (5 bases). Germline values: CDR1 LNHDA, CDR2 SQIVND (reference sequence). The V end lost 7 bases, the J end lost 6 bases, and 23 bases lay between the germline ends. The CDR3 consists of 16 residues. The CDR3 nucleotides read TGTGCCAGTACCCTGGACTCCGATCGGCCCCCGGATACGCAGTATTTT. This codes for CASTLDSDRPPDTQYF.

This clone was detected a few times. V usage is TRBV6-8 and J usage is TRBJ1-6; no firm D call. The V and J ends lost 8 bases and 9 bases respectively, with 17 bases between them. The CDR3 covers 14 residues. Germline CDR1 and CDR2: MNHGY and SAAAGT. Written as DNA, the CDR3 is TGTGCCAGCTGGCGAGGGCAGCAAGGTTCACCCCTCCACTTT. Its protein is CASWRGQQGSPLHF.

V and J are TRBV5-1 and TRBJ2-1; TRBD2 agrees at 11 bases. With 9 bases clipped from V and 9 bases from J, the junction kept 11 bases outside the gene matches. This CDR3 contains 14 residues. The germline V gene encodes CDR1 SGHRS and CDR2 YFSETQ. CDR3 nucleotides: TGCGCCACCCGTAGCGGGGGGGCCAGCGGTGAGCAGTTCTTC. It is translated as CATRSGGASGEQFF.

The rearrangement links TRBV11-3 to TRBJ2-5; 12 nucleotides match TRBD2. The CDR3 has 15 residues. Trimming cost V 5 bases and J 2 bases; bases outside gene matches: 3. Looked up from germline, CDR1 is SGHNT and CDR2 is YENEEA. The CDR3 loop reads CASSASGGVQETQYF. CDR3 nucleotides: TGTGCCAGCAGCGCTAGCGGGGGGGTACAAGAGACCCAGTACTTC.

This chain connects TRBV6-4 to TRBJ2-4, with D uncertain. This CDR3 is built from 11 residues. Per germline, CDR1 MRHNA and CDR2 SNTAGT. The V gene lost 5 bases and the J gene lost 9 bases, with 8 bases spanning the gap. The CDR3 DNA reads as TGTGCCAGCAGTTACCAGAGCATTCAGTACTTC. Translated, it gives CASSYQSIQYF.

The V gene is TRBV30, the J gene TRBJ2-2; no clear D. Deletions cut 1 base from V and 1 base from J, with 10 bases between. The CDR3 loop spans 15 amino acids. The V gene's germline CDR1 is GTSNPN and CDR2 SVGIG (reference sequence). This CDR3 is CAWSALGLNTGELFF. In nucleotides, the CDR3 is TGTGCCTGGAGTGCTCTGGGCCTGAACACCGGGGAGCTGTTTTTT.

This clone is labeled medium-sized. The gene calls are TRBV6-8 and TRBJ2-5, with D perhaps given as TRBD1 or TRBD2 (7 bases each). The CDR3 runs to 16 residues. Germline V gene lookup returns CDR1 MNHGY and CDR2 SAAAGT. Trimming took off 5 bases at V and 5 bases at J, with 21 bases between the two ends. The CDR3 here is CASSGNPTGEGETQYF. The CDR3, as DNA: TGTGCCAGCAGTGGGAACCCTACAGGGGAGGGGGAGACCCAGTACTTC.

The genes are TRBV29-1 and TRBJ1-2; D is uncertain. V was clipped by 5 bases and J by 2 bases, with 12 bases between them. Germline values: CDR1 SQVTM, CDR2 ANQGSEA. The CDR3 has 13 residues. The CDR3 DNA reads TGCAGCGTTACGGGCAGCTTAAACTATGGCTACACCTTC. Its translation: CSVTGSLNYGYTF.

This clone is medium-sized in the sample. This chain joins TRBV11-3 and TRBJ1-3; the D is unclear. V was pared by 3 bases and J by 0 bases, with 9 bases between. The CDR3 covers 15 residues. Germline V gives CDR1 SGHNT, CDR2 YENEEA. CDR3 residues: CASSLGLTSGNTIYF. The CDR3 region has the DNA TGTGCCAGCAGCTTGGGGTTAACCTCTGGAAACACCATATATTTT.